These 9 T cell receptor beta chains were sequenced from one sample in a study of Ad26.COV2.S vaccination and SARS-CoV-2 variants. Clones were read by immunoSEQ multiplex PCR, and TCRdb kept only the in-frame ones, dropping some. This table holds about 460,000 clones, about nine tenths found once. The treatment is: 15 to 20 received Ad26.COV2.S at low or high dose, single or two shots; about 5 received placebo; per-sample allocation not given. Following the first vaccine or placebo injection, samples were taken on day 63. This specimen consisted of peripheral blood, obtained in a trial of Ad26.COV2.S vaccine versus placebo. These receptors were taken from a person aged 18-65 years who received the Ad26.COV2.S COVID-19 vaccine or a placebo.

This clone was found once. CDR3 sequence (DNA): TGTGCCATCATGGGGGCGGGAGGGCACTCTAGGTACTTC. The encoded protein is CAIMGAGGHSRYF. The chain carries TRBV10-3 and TRBJ2-7; 9 bases are a match to TRBD2. The junction had 13 bases not matched to a gene; V was cut back by 7 bases and J by 12 bases. CDR1 and CDR2 (germline): ENHRY, SYGVKD. The CDR3 consists of 13 residues.

The chain employs TRBV4-3 and TRBJ2-1; the D gene is possibly TRBD1 (5 bases). V was shortened by 1 base and J by 2 bases, with 15 bases between the two germline ends. In germline, CDR1 is LGHNA, CDR2 YSLEER. This CDR3 has 17 residues. Here the CDR3 DNA reads TGCGCCAGCAGCCAAGGGTGGTTAGGGGAAACCTACAATGAGCAGTTCTTC. Its translation is CASSQGWLGETYNEQFF.

The V and J genes are TRBV7-6 and TRBJ2-3; 7 positions agree with TRBD2. CDR3 length equals 15 residues. Germline V CDR1 and CDR2: SGHVS, FNYEAQ. Trimming at V came to 5 bases and at J to 1 base, leaving 6 bases not matched to a gene. CDR3 protein: CASSRQTSGTDTQYF. The CDR3 DNA sequence: TGTGCCAGCAGCCGCCAAACTAGCGGCACAGATACGCAGTATTTT. Full variable domain (rest looked up from reference TRBV7-6 and TRBJ2-3): GAGVSQSPRYKVTKRGQDVALRCDPISGHVSLYWYRQALGQGPEFLTYFNYEAQQDKSGLPNDRFSAERPEGSISTLTIQRTEQRDSAMYRCASSRQTSGTDTQYFGPGTRLTVL.

The rearrangement uses TRBV6-6 and TRBJ1-2; D call uncertain. The germline V gene encodes CDR1 MNHNY and CDR2 SVGAGI (reference sequence). The V gene lost 7 bases and the J gene lost 4 bases, with 7 bases spanning the gap. The CDR3 sequence is 11 residues long. Written as DNA, the CDR3 is TGTGCCAGCACCCGTGGCTATGGCTACACCTTC. As protein: CASTRGYGYTF.

This sequence joins TRBV9 and TRBJ2-7; TRBD1 matches at 9 bases. V lost 0 bases and J lost 4; bases outside the gene matches: 5. The CDR3 runs to 15 residues. Germline V lookup: CDR1 SGDLS, CDR2 YYNGEE. The CDR3 DNA follows: TGTGCCAGCAGCGTAGAGGGGACAGGGCCTTACGAGCAGTACTTC. It yields the protein CASSVEGTGPYEQYF.

This chain connects TRBV29-1 to TRBJ2-1; D gene ambiguous. CDR1 is SQVTM and CDR2 is ANQGSEA in the germline V gene. This CDR3 is 13 amino acids long. V was clipped by 6 bases and J by 1 base, with 10 bases between them. The CDR3 sequence is CSVNRNSYNEQFF. The CDR3 nucleotides are TGCAGCGTCAACAGAAATTCCTACAATGAGCAGTTCTTC.

The V and J genes are TRBV27 and TRBJ2-5; no reliable D call. From germline, CDR1 is MNHEY and CDR2 SMNVEV (reference sequence). The CDR3 is 14 amino acids. Trimming left V 6 bases short and J 4 bases short, with 15 bases between. The CDR3 protein is CASSSLFPPETQYF. In DNA, the CDR3 is TGTGCCAGCAGCTCATTATTCCCCCCAGAGACCCAGTACTTC.

The rearrangement joins TRBV6-5 to TRBJ2-2; perhaps TRBD2 as D (7 bases). The CDR3 covers 16 residues. V lost 0 bases and J lost 4, with 12 bases in between. Germline V gene sequence: CDR1 MNHEY, CDR2 SVGAGI. The CDR3 sequence is CASSYSGGQVTGELFF. CDR3 in DNA: TGTGCCAGCAGTTACTCGGGGGGGCAGGTCACCGGGGAGCTGTTTTTT.

This chain joins TRBV4-2 and TRBJ1-4, with D unclear. Between the trimmed V and J ends, which lost 1 base and 8 bases, there was a span of 17 bases. Looked up from germline, CDR1 is LGHNA and CDR2 is YNFKEQ. CDR3 length equals 16 residues. The CDR3 spells CASSQGHGPPREKLFF. CDR3 nucleotides: TGTGCCAGCAGCCAAGGACACGGCCCCCCGAGGGAAAAACTGTTTTTT.